This T cell receptor (beta chain) stems from a study of blood T cell repertoires in COVID-19. CDR1 and CDR2 (germline): LNHDA, SQIVND (reference sequence). The CDR3 is 15 amino acids. Between the trimmed V and J ends, which lost 5 bases and 9 bases, there was a span of 20 bases. Clones were sequenced by immunoSEQ multiplex PCR, and TCRdb holds only the in-frame ones, with some missing. The sample shows 200,000 to 250,000 clones, 88% of them seen only once. The chain couples TRBV19 to TRBJ1-5; perhaps TRBD1 as D (5 bases). This TCR was recovered from a man between 18 and 35 years old with active or convalescent COVID-19. Source material: peripheral blood. CDR3 loop: CASSGGNNPQGPQHF. CDR3 in DNA: TGTGCCAGTAGTGGGGGGAACAATCCCCAGGGGCCCCAGCATTTT.